This TCR beta chain was obtained from a study of T cells in Graves' hyperthyroidism and ophthalmopathy. Study as a whole: Prior to any treatment, at the point of initial diagnosis, peripheral blood was collected.

Diagnoses used clinical symptoms, serum thyroxine and TRAb, thyroid ultrasound and orbital computed tomography. Amplification of TCR beta CDR3 regions used RNA as the template. First-round RT-PCR with HTBI primers amplified the TCR CDR3 region. MiXCR was run by TCRdb on the multiplex PCR reads, yielding one entry per CDR3 protein. The sample holds approximately 370,000 distinct CDR3 sequences; about 18% are singletons and the top ten take around 35%. In this sample, this clonotype turned up a few times. This CDR3 spans 15 amino acids. CDR1 is LNHDA, CDR2 SQIVND, per germline (reference sequence). Trimming removed 3 bases from V and 6 bases from J, with 17 bases in between.

This receptor was taken from a woman between 25 and 40 years old with Graves' hyperthyroidism that later progressed to Graves' ophthalmopathy. Sequences were obtained from blood. The chain carries TRBV19 and TRBJ1-2; D gene uncertain. The chain's CDR3 is CASSIWAGQRDGYTF. CDR3 DNA: TGTGCCAGTAGTATTTGGGCTGGTCAGAGGGATGGCTACACCTTC.